This note documents a single TCR beta chain sequence. Its specificity is unknown. The second PCR ran about 6 to 11 cycles with a sample-barcoded 5' primer and J-beta primers. With 12 random nucleotides, a template-switch adaptor tagged each individual cDNA molecule. A single record per CDR3 protein comes from TCRdb applying MiXCR to the 5' RACE reads. The sample has 850,000 to 1,100,000 distinct CDR3 sequences; roughly two fifths are singletons. This sample stems from a study of blood T cells in healthy people across ages. Overall study findings and caveats: Diversity of TCR beta correlated strongly with naive T cell percentage. More naive CD4+ cells and higher diversity were found in long-lived than in aged donors.

At least 5 micrograms of total RNA were extracted per sample. The CDR3 is 15 amino acids. The ends lost 6 bases at V and 6 bases at J; junction bases unmatched: 8. Germline CDR1 MNHEY, CDR2 SMNVEV (reference sequence). This chain uses TRBV27 with TRBJ1-6; 7 nucleotides match TRBD1. The source of this sequence is a man between 18 and 29 years old in good health. The specimen sequenced was blood. The CDR3 loop reads CASSRTGVSNSPLHF. CDR3 sequence (DNA): TGTGCCAGCAGCCGTACAGGGGTTAGTAATTCACCCCTCCACTTT.